Presented here are 5 T cell receptor beta chains from one specimen sequenced in a study of shared clonotypes between healthy human individuals. Libraries were prepared by immunoSEQ multiplex PCR; TCRdb keeps only in-frame clonotypes and omits some of them. Of some 2.1 million clones listed, about 94% were seen once; the top ten hold approximately 1.7%. Naive CD8 cells were CD45RO-negative, positively selected for CCR7, excluding terminally differentiated effector memory CD45RA+ cells. The source material was naive CD8+ T cells from PBMCs. The source is a man between 18 and 29 years old in good health. Some clones in this sample may be carry-over from other donors' samples.

The chain combines TRBV19 with TRBJ2-2; 10 bases fit TRBD1. After removal of 3 bases from V and 5 bases from J, the junction contained 3 bases not matched to a gene. The CDR3 has 15 residues. Germline assignment: CDR1 LNHDA and CDR2 SQIVND (reference sequence). Here the CDR3 reads CASSMEDRGTGELFF. CDR3 bases: TGTGCCAGTAGTATGGAGGACAGGGGGACCGGGGAGCTGTTTTTT. The complete variable domain, with remaining parts taken from reference TRBV19 and TRBJ2-2, reads DGGITQSPKYLFRKEGQNVTLSCEQNLNHDAMYWYRQDPGQGLRLIYYSQIVNDFQKGDIAEGYSVSREKKESFPLTVTSAQKNPTAFYLCASSMEDRGTGELFFGEGSRLTVL.

Concerning this clone itself: One base away lies a much larger clone, so this may be a sequencing read error. The genes are TRBV7-9 and TRBJ1-1; D is undetermined. Germline-derived CDR1 and CDR2 are SEHNR and FQNEAQ (reference sequence). V lost 3 bases, J lost 3 bases, and 5 bases lay in between. This CDR3 contains 12 residues. The CDR3 DNA sequence: TGTGCCAGCAGCTTTGAGGACACTGAAGCTTTCTTT. It codes for CASSFEDTEAFF.

To note about this clone: A junction end diverges from the germline sequence, so it may reflect a read error. The chain carries TRBV27 and TRBJ2-1; perhaps TRBD2 as D (6 bases). Germline V gene sequence: CDR1 MNHEY, CDR2 SMNVEV (reference sequence). CDR3 length: 13 amino acids. CDR3 protein: CASSTGWGDAAIF. CDR3 bases: TGTGCCAGCAGTACCGGGTGGGGGGACGCAGCGATCTTC.

This clone was observed once. The chain employs TRBV5-8 and TRBJ1-1; 8 positions agree with TRBD1. This CDR3 has 14 amino acids. Per the germline V gene, CDR1 is SGHTS and CDR2 is YDEGEE. V lost 3 bases, J lost 7 bases, and 8 bases stayed unmatched. CDR3 nucleotide sequence: TGTGCCAGCAGCTACGACAGGGGAGGATTTGAAGCTTTCTTT. Its protein product is CASSYDRGGFEAFF.

The chain joins TRBV29-1 to TRBJ1-1; 11 nucleotides line up with TRBD1. This CDR3 is 18 amino acids long. With 7 bases clipped from V and 1 base from J, the junction kept 17 bases outside the gene matches. From germline, CDR1 is SQVTM and CDR2 ANQGSEA. CDR3 nucleotide sequence: TGCAGCGCCTGGACAGGGGGCTCTGGGGAGTGGAAGAACACTGAAGCTTTCTTT. It encodes CSAWTGGSGEWKNTEAFF.